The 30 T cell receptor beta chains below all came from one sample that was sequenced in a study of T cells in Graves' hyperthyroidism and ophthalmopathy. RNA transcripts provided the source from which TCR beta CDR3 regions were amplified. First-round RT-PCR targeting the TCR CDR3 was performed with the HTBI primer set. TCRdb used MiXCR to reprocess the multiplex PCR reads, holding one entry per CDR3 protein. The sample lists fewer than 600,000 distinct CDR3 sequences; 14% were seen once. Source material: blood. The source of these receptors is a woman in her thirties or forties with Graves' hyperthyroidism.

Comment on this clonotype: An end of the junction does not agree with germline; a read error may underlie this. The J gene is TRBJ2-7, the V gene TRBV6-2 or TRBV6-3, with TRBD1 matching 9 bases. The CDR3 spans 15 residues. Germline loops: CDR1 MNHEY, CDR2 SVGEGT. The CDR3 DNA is TGTGCCGGCAGTCTATCCGGGACAGGGTCCTACGAGCAGTACTTC. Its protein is CAGSLSGTGSYEQYF.

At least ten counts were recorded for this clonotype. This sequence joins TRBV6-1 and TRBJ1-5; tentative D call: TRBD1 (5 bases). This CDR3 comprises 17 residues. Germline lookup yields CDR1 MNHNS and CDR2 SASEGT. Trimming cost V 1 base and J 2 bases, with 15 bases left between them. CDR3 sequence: CASSEGQGVGGNQPQHF. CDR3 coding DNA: TGTGCCAGCAGTGAAGGGCAGGGTGTGGGAGGCAATCAGCCCCAGCATTTT.

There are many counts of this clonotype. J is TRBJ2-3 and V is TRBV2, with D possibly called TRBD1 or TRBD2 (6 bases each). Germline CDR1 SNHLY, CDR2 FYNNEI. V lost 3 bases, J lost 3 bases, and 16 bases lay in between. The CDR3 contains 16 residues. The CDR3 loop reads CASSDPLQGGTDTQYF. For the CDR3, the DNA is TGTGCCAGCAGTGACCCTCTACAAGGGGGGACAGATACGCAGTATTTT.

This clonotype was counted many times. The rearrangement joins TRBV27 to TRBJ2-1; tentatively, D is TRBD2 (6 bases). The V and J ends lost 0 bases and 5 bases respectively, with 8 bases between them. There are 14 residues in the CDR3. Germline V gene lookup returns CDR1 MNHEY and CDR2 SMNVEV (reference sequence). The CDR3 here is CASSLSLAHNEQFF. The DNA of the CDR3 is TGTGCCAGCAGTTTATCACTAGCCCACAATGAGCAGTTCTTC.

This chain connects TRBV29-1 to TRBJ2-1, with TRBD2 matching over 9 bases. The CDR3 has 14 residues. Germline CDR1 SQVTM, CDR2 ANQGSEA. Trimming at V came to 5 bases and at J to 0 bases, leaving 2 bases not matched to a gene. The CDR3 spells CSVISGSSYNEQFF. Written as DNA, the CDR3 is TGCAGCGTTATTAGCGGGAGCTCCTACAATGAGCAGTTCTTC.

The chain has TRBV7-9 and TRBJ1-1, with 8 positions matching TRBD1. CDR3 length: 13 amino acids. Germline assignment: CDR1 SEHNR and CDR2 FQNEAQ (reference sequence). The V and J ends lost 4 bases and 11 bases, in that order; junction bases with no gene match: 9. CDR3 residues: CASSSRTGYSAFF. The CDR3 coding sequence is TGTGCCAGCAGCTCCCGGACAGGGTATTCTGCTTTCTTT.

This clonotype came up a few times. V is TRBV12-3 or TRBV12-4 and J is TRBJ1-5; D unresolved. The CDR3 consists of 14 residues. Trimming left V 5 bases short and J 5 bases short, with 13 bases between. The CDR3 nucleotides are TGTGCCAGCAGTGCAGTGCTCTGCCATCAGCCCCAGCATTTT. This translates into CASSAVLCHQPQHF.

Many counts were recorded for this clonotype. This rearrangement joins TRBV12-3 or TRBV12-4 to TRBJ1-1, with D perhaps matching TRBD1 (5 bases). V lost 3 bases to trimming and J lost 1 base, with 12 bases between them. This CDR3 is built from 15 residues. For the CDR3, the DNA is TGTGCCAGCAGTTTGGGGGAGGTACCGAACACTGAAGCTTTCTTT. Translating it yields CASSLGEVPNTEAFF.

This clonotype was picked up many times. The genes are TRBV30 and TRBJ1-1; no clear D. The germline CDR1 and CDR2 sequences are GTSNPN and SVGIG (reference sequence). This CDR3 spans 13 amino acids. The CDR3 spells CAINKHLNTEAFF. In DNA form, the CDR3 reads TGTGCGATAAACAAGCACTTGAACACTGAAGCTTTCTTT.

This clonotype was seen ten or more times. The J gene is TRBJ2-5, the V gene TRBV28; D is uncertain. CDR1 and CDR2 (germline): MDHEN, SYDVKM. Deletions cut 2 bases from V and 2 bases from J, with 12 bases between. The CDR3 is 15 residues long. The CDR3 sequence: CASSLRLLAQETQYF. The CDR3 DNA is TGTGCCAGCAGTTTACGCCTATTGGCACAAGAGACCCAGTACTTC. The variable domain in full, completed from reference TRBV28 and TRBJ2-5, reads DVKVTQSSRYLVKRTGEKVFLECVQDMDHENMFWYRQDPGLGLRLIYFSYDVKMKEKGDIPEGYSVSREKKERFSLILESASTNQTSMYLCASSLRLLAQETQYFGPGTRLLVL.

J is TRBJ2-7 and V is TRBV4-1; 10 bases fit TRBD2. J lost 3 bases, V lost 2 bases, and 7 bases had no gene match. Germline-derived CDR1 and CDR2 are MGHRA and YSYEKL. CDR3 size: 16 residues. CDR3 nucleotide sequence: TGCGCCAGCAGCCAAAACGAGCGGGAGGGATTCTACGAGCAGTACTTC. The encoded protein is CASSQNEREGFYEQYF.

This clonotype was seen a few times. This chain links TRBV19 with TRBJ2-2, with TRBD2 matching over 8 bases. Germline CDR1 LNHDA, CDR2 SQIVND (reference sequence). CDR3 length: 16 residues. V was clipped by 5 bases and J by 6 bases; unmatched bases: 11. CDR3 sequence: CASSPTGGRWAGELFF. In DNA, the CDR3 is TGTGCCAGTAGTCCCACAGGCGGGAGGTGGGCCGGGGAGCTGTTTTTT.

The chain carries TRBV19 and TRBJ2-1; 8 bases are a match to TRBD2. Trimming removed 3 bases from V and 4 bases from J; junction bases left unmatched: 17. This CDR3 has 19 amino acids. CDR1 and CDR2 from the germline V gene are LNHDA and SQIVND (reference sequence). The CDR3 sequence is CASSMRGLASLPKYNEQFF. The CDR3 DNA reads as TGTGCCAGTAGTATGAGAGGACTAGCCAGCCTCCCAAAATACAATGAGCAGTTCTTC.

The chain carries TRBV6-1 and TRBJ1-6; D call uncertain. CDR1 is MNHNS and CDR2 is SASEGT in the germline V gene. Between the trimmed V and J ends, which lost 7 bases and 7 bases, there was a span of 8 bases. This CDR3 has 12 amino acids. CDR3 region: CASKEGNSPLHF. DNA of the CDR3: TGTGCCAGCAAGGAAGGAAATTCACCCCTCCACTTT.

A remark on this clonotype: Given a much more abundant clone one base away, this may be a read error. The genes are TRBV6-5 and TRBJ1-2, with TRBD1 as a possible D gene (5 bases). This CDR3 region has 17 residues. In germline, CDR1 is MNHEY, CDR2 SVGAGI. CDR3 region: CVSSYFSSRVKSWDYTF. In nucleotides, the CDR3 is TGTGTCAGCAGTTACTTTTCATCCAGGGTTAAGTCTTGGGACTACACCTTC.

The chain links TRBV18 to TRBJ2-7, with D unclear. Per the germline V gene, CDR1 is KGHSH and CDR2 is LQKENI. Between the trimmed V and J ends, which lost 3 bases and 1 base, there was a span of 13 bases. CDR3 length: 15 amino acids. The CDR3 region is CASSPTAQPSYEQYF. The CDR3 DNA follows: TGTGCCAGCTCACCGACGGCTCAACCGTCCTACGAGCAGTACTTC.

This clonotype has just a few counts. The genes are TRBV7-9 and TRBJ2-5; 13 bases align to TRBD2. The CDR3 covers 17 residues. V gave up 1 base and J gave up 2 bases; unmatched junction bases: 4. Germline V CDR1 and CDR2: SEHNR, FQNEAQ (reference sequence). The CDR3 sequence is CASSLGGTSGVQETQYF. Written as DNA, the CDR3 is TGTGCCAGCAGCTTAGGGGGGACTAGCGGGGTTCAAGAGACCCAGTACTTC.

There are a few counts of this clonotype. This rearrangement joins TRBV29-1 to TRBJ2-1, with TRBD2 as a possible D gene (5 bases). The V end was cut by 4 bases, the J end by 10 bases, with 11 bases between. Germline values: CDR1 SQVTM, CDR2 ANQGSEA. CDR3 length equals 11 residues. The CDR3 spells CSVGSVGEQFF. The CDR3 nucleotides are TGCAGCGTTGGTAGCGTAGGGGAGCAGTTCTTC.

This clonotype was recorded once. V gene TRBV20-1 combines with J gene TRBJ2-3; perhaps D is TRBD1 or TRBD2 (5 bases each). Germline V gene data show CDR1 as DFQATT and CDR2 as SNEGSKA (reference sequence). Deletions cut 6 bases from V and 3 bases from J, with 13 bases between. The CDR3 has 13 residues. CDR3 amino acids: CSAPRGLTDTQYF. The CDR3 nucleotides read TGCAGTGCGCCGAGGGGCCTAACAGATACGCAGTATTTT.

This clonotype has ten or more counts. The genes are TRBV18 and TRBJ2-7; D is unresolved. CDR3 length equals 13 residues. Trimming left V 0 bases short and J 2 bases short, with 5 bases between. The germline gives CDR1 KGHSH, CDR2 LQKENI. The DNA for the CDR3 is TGTGCCAGCTCACCACCGCAGGCCTACGAGCAGTACTTC. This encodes CASSPPQAYEQYF.

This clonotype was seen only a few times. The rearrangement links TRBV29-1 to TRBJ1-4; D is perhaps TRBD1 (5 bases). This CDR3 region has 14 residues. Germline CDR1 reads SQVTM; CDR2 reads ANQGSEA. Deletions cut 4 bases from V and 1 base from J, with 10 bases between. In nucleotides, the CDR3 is TGCAGCGTTGCCAGGGTTGGAACTAATGAAAAACTGTTTTTT. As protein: CSVARVGTNEKLFF.

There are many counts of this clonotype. CDR3 sequence reads: CASSSIDTGELFF. DNA for the CDR3: TGTGCCAGCAGTAGTATAGACACCGGGGAGCTGTTTTTT. The V and J genes are TRBV6-1 and TRBJ2-2; D is uncertain. The germline CDR1 and CDR2 sequences are MNHNS and SASEGT. V lost 5 bases and J 3 bases, leaving 7 bases between the germline ends. The CDR3 length is 13 residues.

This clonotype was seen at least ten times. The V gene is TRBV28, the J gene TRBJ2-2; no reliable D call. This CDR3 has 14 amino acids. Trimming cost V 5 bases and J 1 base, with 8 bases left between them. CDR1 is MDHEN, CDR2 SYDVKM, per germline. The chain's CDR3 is CASSRLVNTGELFF. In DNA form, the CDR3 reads TGTGCCAGCAGTAGACTGGTGAACACCGGGGAGCTGTTTTTT.

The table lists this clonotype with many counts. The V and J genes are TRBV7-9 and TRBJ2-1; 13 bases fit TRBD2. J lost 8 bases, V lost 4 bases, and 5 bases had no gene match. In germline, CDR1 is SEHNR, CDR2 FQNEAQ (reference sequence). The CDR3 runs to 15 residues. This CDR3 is CASSSTGTSGDEQFF. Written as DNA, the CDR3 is TGTGCCAGCAGCTCGACCGGGACTAGCGGGGATGAGCAGTTCTTC. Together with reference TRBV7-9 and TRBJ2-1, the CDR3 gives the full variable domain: DTGVSQNPRHKITKRGQNVTFRCDPISEHNRLYWYRQTLGQGPEFLTYFQNEAQLEKSRLLSDRFSAERPKGSFSTLEIQRTEQGDSAMYLCASSSTGTSGDEQFFGPGTRLTVL.

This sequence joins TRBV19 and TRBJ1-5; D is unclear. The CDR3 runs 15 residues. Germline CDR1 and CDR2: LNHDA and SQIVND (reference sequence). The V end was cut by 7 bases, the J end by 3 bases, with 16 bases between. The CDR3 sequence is CASKTTPRSNQPQHF. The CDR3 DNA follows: TGTGCCAGTAAAACGACCCCCCGTTCCAATCAGCCCCAGCATTTT. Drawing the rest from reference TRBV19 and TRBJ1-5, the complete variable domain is DGGITQSPKYLFRKEGQNVTLSCEQNLNHDAMYWYRQDPGQGLRLIYYSQIVNDFQKGDIAEGYSVSREKKESFPLTVTSAQKNPTAFYLCASKTTPRSNQPQHFGDGTRLSIL.

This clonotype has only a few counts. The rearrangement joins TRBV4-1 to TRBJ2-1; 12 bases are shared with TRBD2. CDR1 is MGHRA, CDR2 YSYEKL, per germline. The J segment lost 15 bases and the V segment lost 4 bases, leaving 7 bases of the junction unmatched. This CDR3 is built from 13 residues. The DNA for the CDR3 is TGCGCCAGCAGCCTGGAGACTAGCGGGAGACGGTTCTTC. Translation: CASSLETSGRRFF.

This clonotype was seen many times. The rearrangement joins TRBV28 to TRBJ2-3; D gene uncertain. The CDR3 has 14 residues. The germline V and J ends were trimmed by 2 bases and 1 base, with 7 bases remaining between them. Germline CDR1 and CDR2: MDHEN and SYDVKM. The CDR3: CASSLVSGTDTQYF. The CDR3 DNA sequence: TGTGCCAGCAGTTTAGTATCGGGCACAGATACGCAGTATTTT.

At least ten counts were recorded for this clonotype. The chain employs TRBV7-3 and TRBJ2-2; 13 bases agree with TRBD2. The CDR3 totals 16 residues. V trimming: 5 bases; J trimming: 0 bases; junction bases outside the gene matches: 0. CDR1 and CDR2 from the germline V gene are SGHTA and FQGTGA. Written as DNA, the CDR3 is TGTGCCAGCAGCGGGACTAGCGGGGCGAACACCGGGGAGCTGTTTTTT. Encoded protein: CASSGTSGANTGELFF.

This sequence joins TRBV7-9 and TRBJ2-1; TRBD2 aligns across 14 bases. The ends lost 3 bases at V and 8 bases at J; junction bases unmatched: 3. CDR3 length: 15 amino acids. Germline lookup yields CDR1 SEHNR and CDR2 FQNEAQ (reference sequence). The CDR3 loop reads CASSLGLAGEDEQFF. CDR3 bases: TGTGCCAGCAGCTTGGGACTAGCGGGAGAGGATGAGCAGTTCTTC.

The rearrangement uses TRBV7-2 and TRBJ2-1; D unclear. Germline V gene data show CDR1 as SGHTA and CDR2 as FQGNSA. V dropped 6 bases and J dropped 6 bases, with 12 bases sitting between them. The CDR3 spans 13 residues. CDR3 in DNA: TGTGCCAGCAGTGACCAGGTCGTCAATGAGCAGTTCTTC. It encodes CASSDQVVNEQFF. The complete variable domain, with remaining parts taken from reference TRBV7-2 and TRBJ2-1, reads GAGVSQSPSNKVTEKGKDVELRCDPISGHTALYWYRQSLGQGLEFLIYFQGNSAPDKSGLPSDRFSAERTGGSVSTLTIQRTQQEDSAVYLCASSDQVVNEQFFGPGTRLTVL.